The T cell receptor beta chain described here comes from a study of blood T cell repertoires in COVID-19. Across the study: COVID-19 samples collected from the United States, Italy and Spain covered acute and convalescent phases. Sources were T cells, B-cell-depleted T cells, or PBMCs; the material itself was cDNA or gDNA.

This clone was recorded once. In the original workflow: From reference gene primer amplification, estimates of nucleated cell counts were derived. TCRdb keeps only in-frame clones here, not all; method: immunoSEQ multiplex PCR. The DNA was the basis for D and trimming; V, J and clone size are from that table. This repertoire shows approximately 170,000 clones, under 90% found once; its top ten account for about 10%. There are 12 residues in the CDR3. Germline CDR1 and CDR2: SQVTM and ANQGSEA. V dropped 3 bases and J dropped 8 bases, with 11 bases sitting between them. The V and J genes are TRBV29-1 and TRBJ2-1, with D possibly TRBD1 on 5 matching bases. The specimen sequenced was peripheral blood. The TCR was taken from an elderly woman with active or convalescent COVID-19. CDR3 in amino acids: CSVDPGMDEQFF. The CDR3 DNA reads TGCAGCGTTGACCCAGGGATGGATGAGCAGTTCTTC.